What follows are 10 T cell receptor beta chains derived from one specimen sequenced in a study of T cells after yellow fever vaccination. MiXCR, run by TCRdb on the 5' RACE reads, gives a single entry per CDR3 protein. The data hold some 220,000 distinct CDR3 sequences, with about 3% observed a single time. The sequencing used CD4+ T cells sorted from PBMCs, collected 10 days after the yellow fever booster vaccination. The receptors derive from a man between 18 and 29 years old who received the YFV17D yellow fever vaccine.

This rearrangement joins TRBV20-1 to TRBJ2-3; 14 bases agree with TRBD2. Losses at the gene ends were 3 bases for V and 8 bases for J; bases not matched to a gene: 7. The length of the CDR3 is 15 residues. The germline V gene encodes CDR1 DFQATT and CDR2 SNEGSKA (reference sequence). CDR3 loop: CSASGLAGGFGTQYF. As DNA, the CDR3 is TGCAGTGCTAGTGGACTAGCGGGGGGTTTTGGTACGCAGTATTTT.

This clonotype was seen repeatedly, ten times or more. The gene calls are TRBV7-3 and TRBJ1-1; weak D call: TRBD1 (5 bases). Trimming stripped 5 bases from V and 11 bases from J, with 24 bases between. Germline-derived CDR1 and CDR2 are SGHTA and FQGTGA. CDR3 length: 15 amino acids. In nucleotides, the CDR3 is TGTGCCAGCAGCCCGACCCATTCAGGGAAGATGGGTGCTTTCTTT. It codes for CASSPTHSGKMGAFF.

The DNA for the CDR3 is TGTGCCAGCAGCAAAGGGGACAGTTTTTTGAATGAGCAGTTCTTC. Its translation: CASSKGDSFLNEQFF. The rearrangement links TRBV6-4 to TRBJ2-1; the match to TRBD1 covers 7 bases. The germline gives CDR1 MRHNA, CDR2 SNTAGT. Unmatched junction bases numbered 12, after V lost 6 bases and J lost 7 bases. This CDR3 is built from 15 residues.

This clonotype has just a few counts. The chain employs TRBV20-1 and TRBJ1-2; D possibly corresponds to TRBD1 (6 bases). CDR1 DFQATT and CDR2 SNEGSKA come from the germline V gene (reference sequence). The CDR3 loop spans 14 amino acids. V was shortened by 3 bases and J by 3 bases, with 14 bases between the two germline ends. CDR3 coding DNA: TGCAGTGCTAGTACCACAGGGAAACACTATGGCTACACCTTC. Encoded protein: CSASTTGKHYGYTF.

The table lists this clonotype with a few counts. The chain is built from TRBV19 and TRBJ1-2, with 7 bases lining up with TRBD1. The CDR3 totals 15 residues. The junction had 7 bases not matched to a gene; V was cut back by 3 bases and J by 3 bases. Germline V gene lookup returns CDR1 LNHDA and CDR2 SQIVND (reference sequence). The CDR3 DNA reads TGTGCCAGTAGTATGGGGACAGACTCGTACTATGGCTACACCTTC. This gives the protein CASSMGTDSYYGYTF.

This clonotype was counted at least ten times. In DNA form, the CDR3 reads TGTGCCAGCAGCTCCGGGGGGAAAAACATTCAGTACTTC. This sequence encodes CASSSGGKNIQYF. The chain couples TRBV12-3 or TRBV12-4 to TRBJ2-4; TRBD2 agrees at 7 bases. Trimming at V came to 6 bases and at J to 4 bases, leaving 3 bases not matched to a gene. The CDR3 covers 13 residues.

The chain links TRBV5-1 to TRBJ2-5, with TRBD2 matching 7 bases. CDR3 size: 15 residues. Germline V gene data show CDR1 as SGHRS and CDR2 as YFSETQ. V gave up 0 bases and J gave up 1 base; unmatched junction bases: 3. CDR3 region: CASSLGEGPQETQYF. DNA for the CDR3: TGCGCCAGCAGCTTGGGGGAGGGTCCCCAAGAGACCCAGTACTTC.

At least ten counts were recorded for this clonotype. The chain combines TRBV10-3 with TRBJ2-5; possibly TRBD1 for D (7 bases). The CDR3 has 15 residues. Looked up from germline, CDR1 is ENHRY and CDR2 is SYGVKD. The V and J ends lost 2 bases and 5 bases respectively, with 15 bases between them. DNA of the CDR3: TGTGCCATCAGTGAGCCAGGAGGGGGCCGCGAGACCCAGTACTTC. Its protein is CAISEPGGGRETQYF.

This clonotype was seen ten or more times. The chain joins TRBV11-2 to TRBJ2-5; D not certain. The CDR3 runs 13 residues. Germline CDR1 SGHAT, CDR2 FQNNGV. Trimming shortened V by 4 bases and J by 9 bases, and 15 bases separated the two germline ends. CDR3 nucleotides: TGTGCCAGCAGCTCACGAATACAGTTGCCCCAGTACTTC. Translating it yields CASSSRIQLPQYF.

This clonotype was picked up many times. The CDR3 reads CAWSAFSVGTGELFF. For the CDR3, the DNA is TGTGCCTGGAGTGCCTTTAGCGTTGGCACCGGGGAGCTGTTTTTT. This rearrangement joins TRBV30 to TRBJ2-2, with D tentatively TRBD2 (5 bases). Trimming shortened V by 1 base and J by 4 bases, and 13 bases separated the two germline ends. The germline CDR1 and CDR2 sequences are GTSNPN and SVGIG (reference sequence). This CDR3 comprises 15 residues.